Listed below are T cell receptor beta chains from one sample, sequenced in a study of human T cells and chemical hapten exposure. MiXCR, run by TCRdb on the RACE reads, gives a single entry per CDR3 protein. The top ten clones hold about 6.8% of a sample with about 14,000 distinct CDR3 sequences, 16% of them seen once. Sequenced material: whole blood, taken in connection with sensitization to the hapten diphenylcyclopropenone (DPC). The origin of the receptors is a woman aged 30 to 39 with alopecia areata. Some clones in this sample may be carry-over from other donors' samples. Each CDR3 is given with its conserved first and last residue. The order of the fields is J gene, V gene, D gene, clone size, CDR3 protein, CDR3 DNA. D genes are given only for firm matches. Clone size, where shown, is once, few, many, or a class for clones that have expanded.

>TRBJ2-7|TRBV5-5|TRBD1|many
CASSFDRGYEQYF
TGTGCCAGCAGCTTTGACAGGGGCTACGAGCAGTACTTC
>TRBJ2-4|TRBV6-1|TRBD1|few
CASSSRQGQAKNIQYF
TGTGCCAGCAGTTCACGACAGGGACAGGCCAAAAACATTCAGTACTTC
>TRBJ2-1|TRBV20-1|.|medium-sized
CSARDQFRSYNEQFF
TGCAGTGCTAGAGATCAATTCAGGAGTTACAATGAGCAGTTCTTC
>TRBJ1-2|TRBV18|TRBD1|medium-sized
CASSPLDRGAYYGYTF
TGTGCCAGCTCACCATTGGACAGGGGGGCTTACTATGGCTACACCTTC
>TRBJ1-5|TRBV2|.|many
CASRSLEQPQHF
TGTGCCAGCAGGTCCTTAGAGCAGCCCCAGCATTTT
>TRBJ2-1|TRBV12-3/TRBV12-4|.|once
CASSPRNEQFF
TGTGCCAGCAGTCCCCGCAATGAGCAGTTCTTC
>TRBJ2-3|TRBV27|.|many
CASSLGHSMDTQYF
TGTGCCAGCAGTTTAGGGCATAGCATGGATACGCAGTATTTT
>TRBJ2-2|TRBV19|.|many
CASSMVLNTGELFF
TGTGCCAGTAGTATGGTGCTTAACACCGGGGAGCTGTTTTTT
>TRBJ2-3|TRBV5-1|TRBD2|.
CASSSSGGLTDTQYF
TGCGCCAGCAGCAGTAGCGGGGGGCTTACAGATACGCAGTATTTT
>TRBJ1-2|TRBV12-3/TRBV12-4|.|medium-sized
CASSLARRNYGYTF
TGTGCCAGCAGTTTAGCGCGCAGGAACTATGGCTACACCTTC
>TRBJ2-3|TRBV5-1|TRBD2|.
CASTAGGRLYTDTQYF
TGCGCCAGCACCGCGGGGGGGAGACTCTACACAGATACGCAGTATTTT
>TRBJ2-1|TRBV6-2/TRBV6-3|.|many
CASPPLAKRRDYNEQFF
TGTGCCAGCCCCCCGCTAGCGAAACGGAGAGACTACAATGAGCAGTTCTTC
>TRBJ2-5|TRBV20-1|.|many
CSARSWRGQQETQYF
TGCAGTGCTAGAAGCTGGAGAGGACAACAAGAGACCCAGTACTTC
>TRBJ1-5|TRBV19|.|many
CASRNVVSNQPQHF
TGTGCCAGTCGGAACGTTGTTAGCAATCAGCCCCAGCATTTT
>TRBJ2-4|TRBV28|TRBD1|medium-sized
CASSPGTGGIIQYF
TGTGCCAGCAGTCCGGGGACAGGGGGGATTATTCAGTACTTC
>TRBJ2-7|TRBV6-5|.|many
CASSYSTVNVYEQYF
TGTGCCAGCAGTTACTCTACAGTTAATGTCTACGAGCAGTACTTC
>TRBJ1-3|TRBV29-1|.|many
CSVTTGVSGNTIYF
TGCAGCGTGACCACAGGAGTCTCTGGAAACACCATATATTTT
>TRBJ1-6|TRBV6-1|.|many
CASSEREVQSPLHF
TGTGCCAGCAGTGAACGAGAAGTTCAGTCACCCCTCCACTTT
>TRBJ2-3|TRBV5-1|.|few
CASSQRGLDTQYF
TGCGCCAGCAGCCAACGGGGGCTGGATACGCAGTATTTT
>TRBJ1-3|TRBV7-9|.|many
CASSTRGAQGDTIYF
TGTGCCAGCAGCACAAGGGGTGCCCAAGGAGACACCATATATTTT
>TRBJ1-1|TRBV5-1|.|many
CASSLEQGQGTEAFF
TGCGCCAGCAGCTTGGAGCAGGGGCAGGGCACTGAAGCTTTCTTT
>TRBJ2-7|TRBV14|.|many
CASSQVTGPPFEQYF
TGTGCCAGCAGCCAAGTGACAGGACCCCCTTTCGAGCAGTACTTC
>TRBJ1-2|TRBV18|.|many
CASSRSTESYTF
TGTGCCAGCTCACGATCGACAGAAAGCTACACCTTC
>TRBJ1-5|TRBV18|TRBD1|many
CASSPQGASNQPQHF
TGTGCCAGCTCACCTCAGGGGGCGAGCAATCAGCCCCAGCATTTT
>TRBJ1-1|TRBV3-1|.|few
CASSQSGGGTEAFF
TGTGCCAGCAGCCAATCTGGGGGGGGCACTGAAGCTTTCTTT
>TRBJ2-1|TRBV4-1|.|many
CASSPSFYNEQFF
TGCGCCAGCAGCCCCTCCTTTTACAATGAGCAGTTCTTC
>TRBJ2-3|TRBV2|TRBD2|many
CASKGSGGAGRTDTQYF
TGTGCCAGCAAGGGTAGCGGGGGGGCTGGCCGCACAGATACGCAGTATTTT
>TRBJ1-6|TRBV6-5|.|medium-sized
CASSEVGNSPLHF
TGTGCCAGCAGTGAAGTTGGAAATTCACCCCTCCACTTT
>TRBJ1-2|TRBV12-3/TRBV12-4|TRBD1|many
CASGTGLGGYTF
TGTGCCAGCGGGACAGGGTTAGGCGGCTACACCTTC
>TRBJ2-1|TRBV19|TRBD2|medium-sized
CASSIFGTSGRINEQFF
TGTGCCAGTAGTATATTCGGGACTAGCGGAAGAATCAATGAGCAGTTCTTC
>TRBJ1-5|TRBV20-1|.|.
CSARREGPNQPQHF
TGCAGTGCCCGAAGGGAAGGCCCCAATCAGCCCCAGCATTTT
>TRBJ2-1|TRBV13|TRBD2|many
CASSLFAGGTNNEQFF
TGTGCCAGCAGCTTATTTGCGGGGGGCACCAACAATGAGCAGTTCTTC
>TRBJ1-6|TRBV6-5|.|.
CASSPAPEGSPLHF
TGTGCCAGCAGCCCAGCCCCGGAGGGCTCACCCCTCCACTTT
>TRBJ2-7|TRBV4-3|.|few
CASSQEGAAIYEQYF
TGCGCCAGCAGCCAAGAGGGGGCCGCGATCTACGAGCAGTACTTC
>TRBJ2-3|TRBV29-1|.|medium-sized
CSVARGWEGLGTDTQYF
TGCAGCGTTGCCCGTGGGTGGGAAGGACTGGGAACAGATACGCAGTATTTT
>TRBJ2-4|TRBV6-2/TRBV6-3|TRBD2|medium-sized
CASSYALAGGSAKNIQYF
TGTGCCAGCAGTTACGCCCTAGCGGGAGGGTCGGCCAAAAACATTCAGTACTTC
>TRBJ2-2|TRBV10-2|.|.
CASSELAGELFF
TGCGCCAGCAGTGAGTTGGCCGGGGAGCTGTTTTTT
>TRBJ2-1|TRBV28|.|.
CASSPGTRWFF
TGTGCCAGCAGTCCCGGGACCAGGTGGTTCTTC
>TRBJ1-5|TRBV20-1|.|many
CSARDFRQSNQPQHF
TGCAGTGCTAGAGATTTTAGACAGTCCAATCAGCCCCAGCATTTT
>TRBJ2-7|TRBV3-1|.|many
CASSQRQLGEQYF
TGTGCCAGCAGCCAACGACAGCTTGGGGAGCAGTACTTC
>TRBJ2-1|TRBV3-1|.|many
CASSQDTYNEQFF
TGTGCCAGCAGCCAAGACACCTACAATGAGCAGTTCTTC
>TRBJ1-1|TRBV2|.|.
CASERGLNTEAFF
TGTGCCAGCGAAAGGGGTTTGAACACTGAAGCTTTCTTT
>TRBJ2-3|TRBV29-1|.|many
CSVSPTDTQYF
TGCAGCGTGAGCCCTACAGATACGCAGTATTTT
>TRBJ2-6|TRBV3-1|.|many
CASSLDPSGANVLTF
TGTGCCAGCAGCCTCGACCCCTCTGGGGCCAACGTCCTGACTTTC
>TRBJ2-1|TRBV3-1|.|.
CASSQVGNEQFF
TGTGCCAGCAGCCAAGTTGGCAATGAGCAGTTCTTC
>TRBJ1-5|TRBV9|.|medium-sized
CASSVAGEGNQPQHF
TGTGCCAGCAGCGTAGCGGGGGAGGGCAATCAGCCCCAGCATTTT
>TRBJ1-5|TRBV6-1|.|medium-sized
CASSAGQNNQPQHF
TGTGCCAGCAGTGCCGGACAGAACAATCAGCCCCAGCATTTT
>TRBJ1-1|TRBV6-6|.|.
CASRFGGLNTEAFF
TGTGCCAGCAGGTTTGGGGGATTGAACACTGAAGCTTTCTTT
>TRBJ2-3|TRBV10-3|.|.
CASLLGQGTDTQYF
TGTGCGAGTCTTCTCGGGCAGGGCACAGATACGCAGTATTTT
>TRBJ2-1|TRBV19|.|many
CASSIRGGAYNEQFF
TGTGCCAGTAGTATCCGCGGGGGCGCCTACAATGAGCAGTTCTTC
>TRBJ2-1|TRBV9|.|medium-sized
CASSVGSIRGASYNEQFF
TGTGCCAGCAGCGTAGGGTCAATCCGGGGTGCCTCCTACAATGAGCAGTTCTTC